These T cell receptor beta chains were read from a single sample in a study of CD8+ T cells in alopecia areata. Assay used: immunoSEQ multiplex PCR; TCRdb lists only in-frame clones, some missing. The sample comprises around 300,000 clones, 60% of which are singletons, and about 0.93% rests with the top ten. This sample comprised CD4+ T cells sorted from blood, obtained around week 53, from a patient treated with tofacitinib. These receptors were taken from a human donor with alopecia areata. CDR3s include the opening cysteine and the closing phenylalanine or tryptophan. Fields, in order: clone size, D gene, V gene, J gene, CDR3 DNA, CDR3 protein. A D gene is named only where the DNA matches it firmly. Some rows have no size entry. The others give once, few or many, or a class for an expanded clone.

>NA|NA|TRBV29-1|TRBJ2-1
TGCAGCGTTGAACTCGGCGATGGGAGTTACAATGAGCAGTTCTTC
CSVELGDGSYNEQFF
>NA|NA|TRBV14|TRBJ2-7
TGTGCCAGCAGCCCCCTAGTTGGGGGGGCAAGATACGAGCAGTACTTC
CASSPLVGGARYEQYF
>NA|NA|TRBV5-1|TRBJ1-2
TGCGCCAGCAGCCCACCCGCCGGGGGTATTGGTGGCTACACCTTC
CASSPPAGGIGGYTF
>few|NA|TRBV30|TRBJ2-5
TGTGCCTGGATCTCGGGGGCGAGGGAGACCCAGTACTTC
CAWISGARETQYF
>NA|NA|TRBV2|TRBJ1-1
TGTGCCAGCAGTGACGGGACATTTAACACTGAAGCTTTCTTT
CASSDGTFNTEAFF
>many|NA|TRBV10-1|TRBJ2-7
TGCGCCAGCAGTGAGGCAGGGTACGAGCAGTACTTC
CASSEAGYEQYF
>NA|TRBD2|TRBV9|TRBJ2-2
TGTGCCAGCAGCGTAGGGCTAGCGGGGGTTCTCCGGACGGAGCTGTTTTTT
CASSVGLAGVLRTELFF
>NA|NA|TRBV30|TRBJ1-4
TGTGCCTGGAGTGTGAGGAGGGGTAATGAAAAACTGTTTTTT
CAWSVRRGNEKLFF
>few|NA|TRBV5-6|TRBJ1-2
TGTGCCAGTCGGGGGGCAGTTACTAACTATGGCTACACCTTC
CASRGAVTNYGYTF
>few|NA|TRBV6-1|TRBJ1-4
TGTGCCAGCAGTACACGACAGCGCCTGGGGGAAAAACTGTTTTTT
CASSTRQRLGEKLFF
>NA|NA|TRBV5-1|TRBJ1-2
TGCGCCAGCAGCTTGTTCATCGATGGGGCAAGCTATGGCTACACCTTC
CASSLFIDGASYGYTF
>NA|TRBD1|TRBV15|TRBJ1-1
TGTGCCACCAGCAGTGGCGACAGGGCCAACACTGAAGCTTTCTTT
CATSSGDRANTEAFF
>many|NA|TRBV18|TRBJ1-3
TGTGCCAGCTCACCACCAATTGGGACGGAATCTGGAAACACCATATATTTT
CASSPPIGTESGNTIYF
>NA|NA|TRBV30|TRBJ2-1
TGTGCCTGGAGTGTAATTGGGACCTCCTACAATGAGCAGTTCTTC
CAWSVIGTSYNEQFF
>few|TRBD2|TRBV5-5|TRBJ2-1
TGTGCCAGCAGCCCACCCGGGGGGAAGCAGTTCTTC
CASSPPGGKQFF
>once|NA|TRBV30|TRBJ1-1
TGTGCCGGCAGGACTTGGTCCGGGGTGAACACTGAAGCTTTCTTT
CAGRTWSGVNTEAFF
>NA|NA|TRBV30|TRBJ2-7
TGTGCCTGGAGTAATGGACAATCCTACGAGCAGTACTTC
CAWSNGQSYEQYF
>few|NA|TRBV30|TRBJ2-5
TGTGCCTGGGATGAGCGGGACAGCCTCCACTTC
CAWDERDSLHF
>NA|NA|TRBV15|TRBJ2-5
TGTGCCACCAGCAGGACAAGGGGGGAGACCCAGTACTTC
CATSRTRGETQYF
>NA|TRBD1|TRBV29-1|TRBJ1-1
TGCAGCGGAGGACAGGGTTGGACTGAAGCTTTCTTT
CSGGQGWTEAFF
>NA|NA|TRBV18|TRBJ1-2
TGTGCCAGCTCGGGACTCCGCGACTATGGCTACACCTTC
CASSGLRDYGYTF
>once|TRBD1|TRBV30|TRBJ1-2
TGTGCCTGGAGTGTAAGGGGTCGCCGGGACAGGGATGGCTACACCTTC
CAWSVRGRRDRDGYTF
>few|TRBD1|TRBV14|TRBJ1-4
TGTGCCAGCAGCCTACAGGGGTCATATGAAAAACTGTTTTTT
CASSLQGSYEKLFF
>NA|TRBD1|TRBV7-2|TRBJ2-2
TGTGCCAGCAGTTTTACAGGGGGAGACGGGGAGCTGTTTTTT
CASSFTGGDGELFF
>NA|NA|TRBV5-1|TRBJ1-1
TGCGCCAGCAGCTTGGCCTCGGGGCCGTTGAGCACTGAAGCTTTCTTT
CASSLASGPLSTEAFF
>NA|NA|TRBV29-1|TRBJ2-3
TGCAGCGTTGAGCGGGGAGGATATACGCAGTATTTT
CSVERGGYTQYF
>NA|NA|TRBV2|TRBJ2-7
TGTGCCAGCAAAGAGGGAATATACGAGCAGTACTTC
CASKEGIYEQYF
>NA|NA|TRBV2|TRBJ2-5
TGTGCCAGCAGTGATCCTGGCACACCAGAGACCCAGTACTTC
CASSDPGTPETQYF
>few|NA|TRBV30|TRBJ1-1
TGTGCCAGCCCGGGGGAGACGAACACTGAAGCTTTCTTT
CASPGETNTEAFF
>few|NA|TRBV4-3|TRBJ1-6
TGCGCCAGCAGCCAAGAGGCAGGGACCGCCTATTCACCCCTCCACTTT
CASSQEAGTAYSPLHF
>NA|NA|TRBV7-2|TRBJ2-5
TGTGCCAGCGGGGACTTCTTACGGGAGACCCAGTACTTC
CASGDFLRETQYF
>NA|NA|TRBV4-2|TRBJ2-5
TGTGCCAGCAGCCAGTCCGCTAGTGTTGGGGCGGAGACCCAGTACTTC
CASSQSASVGAETQYF
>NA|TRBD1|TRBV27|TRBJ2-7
TGTGCCAGCAGTTTACGACGGACAGGGATCTCATACGAGCAGTACTTC
CASSLRRTGISYEQYF
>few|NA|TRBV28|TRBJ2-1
TGTGCCAGCAGTTTGACTCCAAGAGCGGCAAAGCAGTTCTTC
CASSLTPRAAKQFF
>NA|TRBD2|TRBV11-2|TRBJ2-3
TGTGCCAGCAGCACCGGACTAGCGGGGAGCACAGATACGCAGTATTTT
CASSTGLAGSTDTQYF
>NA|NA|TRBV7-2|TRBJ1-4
TGTGCCAGCAGCCCGGACAGTGCAACTAATGAAAAACTGTTTTTT
CASSPDSATNEKLFF
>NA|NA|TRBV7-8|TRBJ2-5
TGTGCCAGCCCTGGGACAGATACCGGGGGGCAAGAGACCCAGTACTTC
CASPGTDTGGQETQYF
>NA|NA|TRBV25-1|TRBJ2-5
TGTGCCAGTAGAGGCCAGCTCCCTGGGGAGACCCAGTACTTC
CASRGQLPGETQYF
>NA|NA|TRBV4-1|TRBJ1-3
TGCGCCAGCAGCCAAGTGGGGACGGGGGGAAACACCATATATTTT
CASSQVGTGGNTIYF